One sample yielded the 23 T cell receptor beta chains listed below, sequenced in a study of cytomegalovirus exposure and HLA in healthy donors. Assay: immunoSEQ multiplex PCR; the TCRdb copy retains only in-frame clones and omits some. The sample contains 300,000 to 400,000 clones, about nine tenths of which appear only once. Sample: PBMCs. These receptors were collected from a woman between 18 and 30 years old in good health and CMV-seronegative.

This rearrangement joins TRBV7-9 to TRBJ2-7, with D perhaps matching TRBD2 (6 bases). Trimming shortened V by 5 bases and J by 2 bases, and 19 bases separated the two germline ends. The germline V gene encodes CDR1 SEHNR and CDR2 FQNEAQ (reference sequence). This CDR3 contains 16 residues. CDR3 in amino acids: CASSPRRGTSAYEQYF. In DNA, the CDR3 is TGTGCCAGCAGCCCACGACGTGGGACTTCAGCCTACGAGCAGTACTTC. Full variable domain (missing parts from reference TRBV7-9 and TRBJ2-7): DTGVSQNPRHKITKRGQNVTFRCDPISEHNRLYWYRQTLGQGPEFLTYFQNEAQLEKSRLLSDRFSAERPKGSFSTLEIQRTEQGDSAMYLCASSPRRGTSAYEQYFGPGTRLTVT.

The chain joins TRBV7-9 to TRBJ2-2, with 7 nucleotides matching TRBD2. The V segment lost 2 bases and the J segment 5 bases; nucleotides outside the gene matches: 8. Per the germline V gene, CDR1 is SEHNR and CDR2 is FQNEAQ (reference sequence). The CDR3 totals 16 residues. The chain's CDR3 is CASSLRRGIVTGELFF. CDR3 DNA: TGTGCCAGCAGCTTAAGGCGGGGGATTGTGACCGGGGAGCTGTTTTTT.

This clone has more than one count but fewer than ten. Distinct nucleotide sequences in the sample also encode this CDR3. The V gene is TRBV5-1, the J gene TRBJ1-6, with 7 bases that match TRBD1. J lost 8 bases, V lost 0 bases, and 2 bases had no gene match. The CDR3 runs to 14 residues. Germline V gene data show CDR1 as SGHRS and CDR2 as YFSETQ. This CDR3 reads CASSLGQGDSPLHF. The CDR3, as DNA: TGCGCCAGCAGCTTGGGTCAGGGGGATTCACCCCTCCACTTT.

The chain carries TRBV11-2 and TRBJ2-3, with a tentative D call TRBD1 (6 bases). The CDR3 has 18 residues. The V end lost 1 base, the J end lost 0 bases, and 17 bases lay between the germline ends. Germline V gives CDR1 SGHAT, CDR2 FQNNGV. The CDR3 coding sequence is TGTGCCAGCAGCTTAGTAGCCGCACAGGGCCCTAGCACAGATACGCAGTATTTT. It specifies CASSLVAAQGPSTDTQYF.

V usage is TRBV27 and J usage is TRBJ2-7, with a weak D call TRBD1 (6 bases). The V end was cut by 5 bases, the J end by 4 bases, with 12 bases between. Germline V gene sequence: CDR1 MNHEY, CDR2 SMNVEV (reference sequence). CDR3 length: 13 amino acids. CDR3 DNA: TGTGCCAGCAGTCTGGGTACAGGGTACGAGCAGTACTTC. Translated: CASSLGTGYEQYF.

The V gene is TRBV28, the J gene TRBJ2-3, with TRBD1 matching 8 bases. CDR1 is MDHEN, CDR2 SYDVKM, per germline. The CDR3 spans 16 residues. V was clipped by 6 bases and J by 8 bases; unmatched bases: 16. The CDR3 DNA is TGTGCCAGCAGATCTTACTCCGGGACAGGTGCCGGTACGCAGTATTTT. Amino acid sequence: CASRSYSGTGAGTQYF.

This clone has a handful of counts. This chain joins TRBV4-2 and TRBJ2-5; TRBD1 agrees at 9 bases. With V trimmed by 0 bases and J by 2 bases, 1 base remained unmatched. The CDR3 spans 15 residues. CDR1 and CDR2 from the germline V gene are LGHNA and YNFKEQ. The CDR3 coding sequence is TGTGCCAGCAGCCAAGATGGGACAGGGCAAGAGACCCAGTACTTC. Its translation is CASSQDGTGQETQYF.

A few counts support this clone. The rearrangement links TRBV30 to TRBJ1-6, with D possibly matching TRBD1 (5 bases). V was pared by 1 base and J by 6 bases, with 13 bases between. Germline CDR1 GTSNPN, CDR2 SVGIG (reference sequence). The CDR3 is made up of 15 amino acids. CDR3 in amino acids: CAWSAGGAINSPLHF. In DNA, the CDR3 is TGTGCCTGGAGTGCGGGTGGGGCTATTAATTCACCCCTCCACTTT.

About this clone itself: Within the sample, other DNA sequences also encode this same CDR3. The rearrangement links TRBV27 to TRBJ1-5, with D hard to call. CDR3 size: 13 residues. V gave up 4 bases and J gave up 0 bases, with 4 bases separating them. From germline, CDR1 is MNHEY and CDR2 SMNVEV (reference sequence). Here the CDR3 reads CASSSYSNQPQHF. In DNA form, the CDR3 reads TGTGCCAGCAGTTCTTATAGCAATCAGCCCCAGCATTTT.

The genes are TRBV6-1 and TRBJ2-3, with a weak D call TRBD2 (5 bases). The CDR3 has 14 residues. V was cut by 5 bases and J by 0 bases, with 9 bases left in between. CDR1 and CDR2 from the germline V gene are MNHNS and SASEGT. This CDR3 reads CASSQTISTDTQYF. The CDR3 bases are TGTGCCAGCAGTCAGACTATTAGCACAGATACGCAGTATTTT.

The genes are TRBV5-1 and TRBJ1-4, with D maybe TRBD1 (5 bases). This CDR3 has 16 amino acids. The germline V and J ends were trimmed by 0 bases and 0 bases, with 9 bases remaining between them. Germline V gene data show CDR1 as SGHRS and CDR2 as YFSETQ. CDR3 protein: CASSLDGGATNEKLFF. The CDR3 region has the DNA TGCGCCAGCAGCTTGGACGGAGGGGCAACTAATGAAAAACTGTTTTTT. The entire variable domain, with the rest obtained from reference TRBV5-1 and TRBJ1-4, is as follows: KAGVTQTPRYLIKTRGQQVTLSCSPISGHRSVSWYQQTPGQGLQFLFEYFSETQRNKGNFPGRFSGRQFSNSRSEMNVSTLELGDSALYLCASSLDGGATNEKLFFGSGTQLSVL.

The chain carries TRBV29-1 and TRBJ2-7; 7 bases are shared with TRBD2. Germline CDR1 SQVTM, CDR2 ANQGSEA. This CDR3 has 13 residues. J was trimmed by 4 bases and V by 6 bases; bases with no gene match: 9. CDR3 coding DNA: TGCAGCGTCGTAGCGGGCCAGGGATACGAGCAGTACTTC. Translation gives CSVVAGQGYEQYF.

The chain carries TRBV30 and TRBJ1-3, with D perhaps matching TRBD1 (6 bases). CDR1 and CDR2 from the germline V gene are GTSNPN and SVGIG (reference sequence). V was clipped by 3 bases and J by 4 bases, with 13 bases between them. This CDR3 contains 14 residues. CDR3 sequence reads: CAWRGQIGGNTIYF. The DNA for the CDR3 is TGTGCCTGGAGAGGACAGATTGGGGGAAACACCATATATTTT.

The chain combines TRBV11-2 with TRBJ2-7, with D perhaps matching TRBD1 (6 bases). Trimming left V 2 bases short and J 0 bases short, with 14 bases between. Germline V CDR1 and CDR2: SGHAT, FQNNGV. The CDR3 runs to 16 residues. DNA for the CDR3: TGTGCCAGCAGCTTAAGGGGGACCGTGAGCTCCTACGAGCAGTACTTC. This translates into CASSLRGTVSSYEQYF.

V gene TRBV10-1 combines with J gene TRBJ1-1, with 9 bases identical to TRBD1. This CDR3 has 14 amino acids. Trimming removed 7 bases from V and 5 bases from J; junction bases left unmatched: 8. Germline V gene sequence: CDR1 WNHNN, CDR2 SYGVQD (reference sequence). Here the CDR3 DNA reads TGCGCCAGCAAACCGGGACAGGGTACTACTGAAGCTTTCTTT. As protein: CASKPGQGTTEAFF.

This rearrangement joins TRBV28 to TRBJ2-3; 8 bases are shared with TRBD1. This CDR3 comprises 19 residues. Germline CDR1 and CDR2: MDHEN and SYDVKM. After removal of 4 bases from V and 2 bases from J, the junction contained 17 bases not matched to a gene. The CDR3 bases are TGTGCCAGCAGTTCGCGACGGACAGGGTTTTATGCGATCACAGATACGCAGTATTTT. Its translation: CASSSRRTGFYAITDTQYF.

The rearrangement links TRBV5-4 to TRBJ2-7; 9 nucleotides agree with TRBD1. The junction had 3 bases not matched to a gene; V was cut back by 4 bases and J by 1 base. The CDR3 extends over 14 amino acids. Germline lookup yields CDR1 SGHNT and CDR2 YYREEE (reference sequence). The CDR3 sequence is CASSRGTGSYEQYF. CDR3 sequence (DNA): TGTGCCAGCAGCCGCGGGACAGGGTCCTACGAGCAGTACTTC.

The rearrangement links TRBV19 to TRBJ1-5; TRBD1 aligns across 8 bases. V was pared by 6 bases and J by 2 bases, with 18 bases of the junction left unmatched. The CDR3 covers 19 residues. CDR1 is LNHDA, CDR2 SQIVND, per germline (reference sequence). The CDR3 reads CASRSRDRLTRPGNQPQHF. The DNA of the CDR3 is TGTGCCAGTAGAAGCCGGGACAGGCTTACCCGTCCGGGCAATCAGCCCCAGCATTTT. Full variable domain (outside the CDR3, taken from reference TRBV19 and TRBJ1-5): DGGITQSPKYLFRKEGQNVTLSCEQNLNHDAMYWYRQDPGQGLRLIYYSQIVNDFQKGDIAEGYSVSREKKESFPLTVTSAQKNPTAFYLCASRSRDRLTRPGNQPQHFGDGTRLSIL.

The rearrangement joins TRBV11-3 to TRBJ2-2, with D possibly TRBD2 on 5 matching bases. CDR3 length: 16 residues. Germline V gene data show CDR1 as SGHNT and CDR2 as YENEEA. V was trimmed by 5 bases and J by 5 bases, leaving 18 bases between them. DNA for the CDR3: TGTGCCAGCAGCCCCCAGGCCCCTCGCGGGACCGGGGAGCTGTTTTTT. This gives the protein CASSPQAPRGTGELFF. The whole variable domain, filled in from reference TRBV11-3 and TRBJ2-2, reads EAGVVQSPRYKIIEKKQPVAFWCNPISGHNTLYWYLQNLGQGPELLIRYENEEAVDDSQLPKDRFSAERLKGVDSTLKIQPAELGDSAVYLCASSPQAPRGTGELFFGEGSRLTVL.

This chain uses TRBV6-1 with TRBJ1-1, with 8 bases matching TRBD1. With V trimmed by 2 bases and J by 7 bases, 12 bases remained unmatched. The germline V gene has CDR1 MNHNS and CDR2 SASEGT. The CDR3 loop spans 16 amino acids. The CDR3 loop is CASSETLGQGNHEAFF. The CDR3 nucleotides read TGTGCCAGCAGTGAAACACTCGGACAGGGCAACCATGAAGCTTTCTTT.

This clone was detected a few times. This chain uses TRBV10-3 with TRBJ1-2, with 8 bases lining up with TRBD1. The length of the CDR3 is 17 residues. Germline values: CDR1 ENHRY, CDR2 SYGVKD. Germline trimming cut 1 base from V and 4 bases from J; bases unmatched to any gene: 11. The CDR3 region has the DNA TGTGCCATCAGTGAGTTTCCGCAGGGGGCAGAGGGCTATGGCTACACCTTC. It translates to CAISEFPQGAEGYGYTF.

This chain uses TRBV7-9 with TRBJ2-1, with no clear D. In germline, CDR1 is SEHNR, CDR2 FQNEAQ (reference sequence). This CDR3 spans 16 amino acids. V shed 0 bases and J shed 8 bases, with 17 bases lying between them. As DNA, the CDR3 is TGTGCCAGCAGCTTAGCGAAAGATTCCGAGTTGGATGAGCAGTTCTTC. Protein sequence: CASSLAKDSELDEQFF.

The V gene is TRBV7-9, the J gene TRBJ2-1; 8 bases are a match to TRBD1. The CDR3 length is 16 residues. V was pared by 5 bases and J by 4 bases, with 10 bases of the junction left unmatched. CDR1 is SEHNR and CDR2 is FQNEAQ in the germline V gene (reference sequence). CDR3 residues: CASSPGQAPIYNEQFF. In nucleotides, the CDR3 is TGTGCCAGCAGCCCGGGACAGGCCCCGATTTACAATGAGCAGTTCTTC.